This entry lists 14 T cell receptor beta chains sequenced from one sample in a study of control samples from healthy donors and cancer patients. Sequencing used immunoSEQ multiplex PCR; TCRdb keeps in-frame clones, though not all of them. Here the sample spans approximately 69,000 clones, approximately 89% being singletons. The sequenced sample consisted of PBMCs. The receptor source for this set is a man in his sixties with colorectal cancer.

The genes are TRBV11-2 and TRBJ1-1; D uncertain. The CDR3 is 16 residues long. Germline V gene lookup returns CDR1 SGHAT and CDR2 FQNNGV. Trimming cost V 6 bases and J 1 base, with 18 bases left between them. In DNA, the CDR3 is TGTGCCAGCAGATTAAGGTATGGTGGAAGGAACACTGAAGCTTTCTTT. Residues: CASRLRYGGRNTEAFF.

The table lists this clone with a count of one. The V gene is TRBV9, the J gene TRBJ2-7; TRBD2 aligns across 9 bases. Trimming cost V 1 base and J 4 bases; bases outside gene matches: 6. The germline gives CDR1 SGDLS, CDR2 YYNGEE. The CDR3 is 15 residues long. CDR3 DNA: TGTGCCAGCAGCGTACATGCGGGGGGGCAGTACGAGCAGTACTTC. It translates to CASSVHAGGQYEQYF.

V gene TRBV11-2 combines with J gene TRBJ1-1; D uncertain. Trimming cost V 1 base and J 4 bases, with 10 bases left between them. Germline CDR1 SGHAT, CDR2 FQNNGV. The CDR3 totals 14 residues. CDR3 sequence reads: CASSLVPGSTEAFF. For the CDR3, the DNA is TGTGCCAGCAGCTTAGTACCGGGTTCCACTGAAGCTTTCTTT.

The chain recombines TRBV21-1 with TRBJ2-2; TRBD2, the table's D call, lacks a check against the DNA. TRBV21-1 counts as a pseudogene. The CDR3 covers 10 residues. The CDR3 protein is CAHGGGELFF. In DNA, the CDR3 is TGTGCCCACGGGGGAGGGGAGCTGTTTTTT.

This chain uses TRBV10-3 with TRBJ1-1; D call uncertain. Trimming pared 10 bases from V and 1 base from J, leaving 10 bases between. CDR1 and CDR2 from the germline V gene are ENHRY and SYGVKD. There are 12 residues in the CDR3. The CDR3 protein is CATAGKNTEAFF. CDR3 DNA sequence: TGTGCCACCGCGGGTAAGAACACTGAAGCTTTCTTT.

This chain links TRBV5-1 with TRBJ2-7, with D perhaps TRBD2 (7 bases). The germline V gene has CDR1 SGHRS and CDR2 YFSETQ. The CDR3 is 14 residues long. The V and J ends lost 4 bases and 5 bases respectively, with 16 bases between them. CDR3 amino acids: CASSRGAGGDEQYF. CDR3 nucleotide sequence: TGCGCCAGCAGCCGGGGGGCAGGCGGCGACGAGCAGTACTTC.

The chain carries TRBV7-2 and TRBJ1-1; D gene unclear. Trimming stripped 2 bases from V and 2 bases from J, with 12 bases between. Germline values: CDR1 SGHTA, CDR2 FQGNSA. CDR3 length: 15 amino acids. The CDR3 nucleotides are TGTGCCAGCAGCTTATTAGGACTGTCTAACACTGAAGCTTTCTTT. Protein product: CASSLLGLSNTEAFF.

In DNA form, the CDR3 reads TGTGCCAGTAGATGGGCAGGGGGCGCCCCCACTGAAGCTTTCTTT. Translated: CASRWAGGAPTEAFF. The rearrangement uses TRBV19 and TRBJ1-1; 8 bases are a match to TRBD1. CDR3 size: 15 residues. Germline CDR1 is LNHDA and CDR2 is SQIVND (reference sequence). J gave up 4 bases and V 6 bases, and 10 bases lay outside the gene matches.

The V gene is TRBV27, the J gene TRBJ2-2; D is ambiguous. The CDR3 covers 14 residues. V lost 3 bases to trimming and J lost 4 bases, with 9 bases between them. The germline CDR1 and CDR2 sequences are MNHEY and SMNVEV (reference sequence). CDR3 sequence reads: CASSFTPGTGELFF. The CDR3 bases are TGTGCCAGCAGTTTTACACCAGGCACCGGGGAGCTGTTTTTT.

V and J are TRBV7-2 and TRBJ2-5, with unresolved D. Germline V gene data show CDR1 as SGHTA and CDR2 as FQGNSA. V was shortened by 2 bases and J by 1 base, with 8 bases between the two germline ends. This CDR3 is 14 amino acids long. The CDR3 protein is CASSLIYGQETQYF. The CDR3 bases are TGTGCCAGCAGCTTAATATACGGCCAAGAGACCCAGTACTTC.

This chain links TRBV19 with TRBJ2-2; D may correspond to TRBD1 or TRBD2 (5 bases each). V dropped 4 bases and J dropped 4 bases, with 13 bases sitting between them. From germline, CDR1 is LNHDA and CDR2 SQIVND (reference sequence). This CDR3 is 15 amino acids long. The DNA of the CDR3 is TGTGCCAGTAGTACCTCATCGAGGGGCACCGGGGAGCTGTTTTTT. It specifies CASSTSSRGTGELFF.

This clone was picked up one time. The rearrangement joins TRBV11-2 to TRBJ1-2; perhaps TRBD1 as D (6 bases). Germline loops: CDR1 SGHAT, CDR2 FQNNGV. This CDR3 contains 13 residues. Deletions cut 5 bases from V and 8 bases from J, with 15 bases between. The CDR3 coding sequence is TGTGCCAGCAGCACGATGGACAGCTTCGGCTACACCTTC. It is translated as CASSTMDSFGYTF.

The CDR3 DNA reads TGCGCCAGCAGCCCTCAGGGAGTGAATGAAAAACTGTTTTTT. Translating it yields CASSPQGVNEKLFF. This chain joins TRBV5-1 and TRBJ1-4; the D gene is possibly TRBD1 (5 bases). V gave up 4 bases and J gave up 5 bases, with 12 bases separating them. Germline V gene sequence: CDR1 SGHRS, CDR2 YFSETQ. The CDR3 loop spans 14 amino acids.

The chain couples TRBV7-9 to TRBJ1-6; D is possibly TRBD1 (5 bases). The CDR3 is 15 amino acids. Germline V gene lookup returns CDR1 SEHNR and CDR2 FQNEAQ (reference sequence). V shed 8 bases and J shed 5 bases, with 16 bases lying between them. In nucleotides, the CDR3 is TGTGCCAGCCGAAGGGAACAGGCAAATAATTCACCCCTCCACTTT. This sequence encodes CASRREQANNSPLHF.